The 23 T cell receptor beta chains below all came from one sample that was sequenced in a study of blood T cell repertoires in COVID-19. Libraries were prepared by immunoSEQ multiplex PCR; TCRdb keeps only in-frame clonotypes and omits some of them. The sample contains 180,000 or so clones, roughly nine tenths of which appear only once. The sample comprised peripheral blood. The receptor set was obtained from a man aged 70 or older with acute or convalescent COVID-19.

In its sample, this clone was seen a few times. The chain joins TRBV5-1 to TRBJ1-1; 7 bases fit TRBD1. This CDR3 is built from 13 residues. Germline V gives CDR1 SGHRS, CDR2 YFSETQ. After removal of 3 bases from V and 4 bases from J, the junction contained 3 bases not matched to a gene. As DNA, the CDR3 is TGCGCCAGCAGCTCTCAGGGGGGCACTGAAGCTTTCTTT. As protein: CASSSQGGTEAFF.

This clone was seen just once. The CDR3 is CAWSAGTGGYEQYF. For the CDR3, the DNA is TGTGCCTGGAGTGCCGGGACAGGGGGGTACGAGCAGTACTTC. This chain links TRBV30 with TRBJ2-7, with 11 bases matching TRBD1. The V gene end was trimmed by 1 base and the J gene end by 4 bases; junction bases not matched to a gene: 3. Germline assignment: CDR1 GTSNPN and CDR2 SVGIG (reference sequence). The CDR3 has 14 amino acids.

The chain carries TRBV29-1 and TRBJ2-5; D might be TRBD1 (6 bases). V was clipped by 6 bases and J by 5 bases, with 25 bases between them. The CDR3 loop spans 16 amino acids. CDR1 SQVTM and CDR2 ANQGSEA come from the germline V gene. The DNA of the CDR3 is TGCAGCGTCCGCCGCAATGGCAGGGATCAGGGGGAGACCCAGTACTTC. Its translation: CSVRRNGRDQGETQYF.

J is TRBJ2-4 and V is TRBV5-1; a possible D gene is TRBD1 (5 bases). The CDR3 loop spans 14 amino acids. Trimming cost V 6 bases and J 6 bases, with 16 bases left between them. CDR1 and CDR2 from the germline V gene are SGHRS and YFSETQ. CDR3 sequence: CASNLGATGNIQYF. The CDR3 coding sequence is TGCGCCAGCAACCTAGGGGCTACGGGAAACATTCAGTACTTC.

The chain is built from TRBV18 and TRBJ2-1, with TRBD2 matching 10 bases. This CDR3 region has 14 residues. V shed 4 bases and J 9 bases; nucleotides not matched to a gene: 6. From germline, CDR1 is KGHSH and CDR2 LQKENI. The CDR3 bases are TGTGCCAGCTCACGGCTAGCGGGAGCACCTGAGCAGTTCTTC. It translates to CASSRLAGAPEQFF.

The rearrangement uses TRBV6-5 and TRBJ2-2; the D is unclear. Germline CDR1 MNHEY, CDR2 SVGAGI. The CDR3 length is 12 residues. Trimming shortened V by 7 bases and J by 4 bases, and 7 bases separated the two germline ends. Written as DNA, the CDR3 is TGTGCCAGCATAGCTATCACCGGGGAGCTGTTTTTT. Amino acid sequence: CASIAITGELFF.

This clone was observed a handful of times. The V call is TRBV6-5, the J call TRBJ1-5; 7 bases align to TRBD1. J lost 7 bases, V lost 6 bases, and 12 bases had no gene match. Germline CDR1 MNHEY, CDR2 SVGAGI. The CDR3 has 15 residues. The CDR3 loop reads CASSANSADRQPQHF. DNA of the CDR3: TGTGCCAGCAGCGCAAACTCGGCGGACAGGCAGCCCCAGCATTTT.

V gene TRBV6-1 combines with J gene TRBJ1-1; D is unclear. The V end lost 3 bases, the J end lost 11 bases, and 16 bases lay between the germline ends. The length of the CDR3 is 13 residues. CDR1 is MNHNS and CDR2 is SASEGT in the germline V gene. The CDR3 protein is CASSELPRQTAFF. The CDR3 nucleotides are TGTGCCAGCAGTGAGCTTCCCAGGCAAACCGCTTTCTTT.

V gene TRBV28 combines with J gene TRBJ1-2; D gene unclear. Germline V gene lookup returns CDR1 MDHEN and CDR2 SYDVKM. V was pared by 8 bases and J by 2 bases, with 6 bases between. This CDR3 spans 11 amino acids. In nucleotides, the CDR3 is TGTGCCAGCGAGGGAAACTATGGCTACACCTTC. It is translated as CASEGNYGYTF.

This rearrangement joins TRBV15 to TRBJ2-3; D is undetermined. Germline-derived CDR1 and CDR2 are LNHNV and YYDKDF (reference sequence). This CDR3 has 18 residues. V lost 1 base to trimming and J lost 3 bases, with 20 bases between them. The CDR3 spells CATSRGGTMGERTDTQYF. In nucleotides, the CDR3 is TGTGCCACCAGCAGAGGCGGAACCATGGGTGAGAGAACAGATACGCAGTATTTT.

This sequence joins TRBV27 and TRBJ2-7; 9 nucleotides align to TRBD1. V dropped 6 bases and J dropped 0; count of bases not matched to a gene: 9. The CDR3 runs 16 residues. Germline V gene lookup returns CDR1 MNHEY and CDR2 SMNVEV (reference sequence). In DNA form, the CDR3 reads TGTGCCAGCAGCGACAGGGGGAGGGGGTTCTCCTACGAGCAGTACTTC. It translates to CASSDRGRGFSYEQYF.

The CDR3 DNA sequence: TGTGCCAGCAGTTACTCGTGGCCAGATACGCAGTATTTT. This sequence encodes CASSYSWPDTQYF. The rearrangement uses TRBV6-2 or TRBV6-3 and TRBJ2-3; D unresolved. Germline-derived CDR1 and CDR2 are MNHEY and SVGEGT. The CDR3 extends over 13 amino acids. V shed 0 bases and J shed 4 bases, with 5 bases lying between them.

The V and J genes are TRBV28 and TRBJ1-1, with a possible D match to TRBD1 (6 bases). Trimming left V 3 bases short and J 7 bases short, with 21 bases between. Looked up from germline, CDR1 is MDHEN and CDR2 is SYDVKM. This CDR3 region has 16 residues. This CDR3 reads CASSFSRGGGWGEAFF. The CDR3 nucleotides are TGTGCCAGCAGTTTCTCCCGTGGGGGCGGATGGGGTGAAGCTTTCTTT.

V and J are TRBV19 and TRBJ2-3, with D tentatively TRBD2 (6 bases). Germline loops: CDR1 LNHDA, CDR2 SQIVND (reference sequence). V was clipped by 7 bases and J by 4 bases, with 15 bases between them. This CDR3 spans 14 amino acids. This chain's CDR3 is CASNSRGWADTQYF. For the CDR3, the DNA is TGTGCCAGTAATTCCCGGGGGTGGGCAGATACGCAGTATTTT.

The genes are TRBV12-3 or TRBV12-4 and TRBJ2-5; 8 bases map to TRBD1. V was clipped by 5 bases and J by 7 bases; unmatched bases: 6. CDR3 size: 13 residues. For the CDR3, the DNA is TGTGCCAGCAGTCCAGGACAGGGTGGGACCCAGTACTTC. Protein: CASSPGQGGTQYF.

V and J are TRBV2 and TRBJ2-1, with 7 positions matching TRBD2. The CDR3 consists of 13 residues. The germline gives CDR1 SNHLY, CDR2 FYNNEI. The J segment lost 5 bases and the V segment lost 8 bases, leaving 6 bases of the junction unmatched. CDR3 nucleotide sequence: TGTGCCAGCGGGGAGCGGGGTGACAATGAGCAGTTCTTC. It codes for CASGERGDNEQFF. The whole variable domain, remainder taken from reference TRBV2 and TRBJ2-1, is EPEVTQTPSHQVTQMGQEVILRCVPISNHLYFYWYRQILGQKVEFLVSFYNNEISEKSEIFDDQFSVERPDGSNFTLKIRSTKLEDSAMYFCASGERGDNEQFFGPGTRLTVL.

The chain couples TRBV18 to TRBJ2-3, with D perhaps matching TRBD1 (5 bases). Germline CDR1 is KGHSH and CDR2 is LQKENI. The CDR3 sequence is 12 residues long. V lost 2 bases and J lost 9, with 9 bases in between. The chain's CDR3 is CASSPSRETQYF. As DNA, the CDR3 is TGTGCCAGCTCACCAAGCAGGGAAACGCAGTATTTT.

The V gene is TRBV6-5, the J gene TRBJ1-4; 8 bases are a match to TRBD1. Germline CDR1 MNHEY, CDR2 SVGAGI. Losses at the gene ends were 7 bases for V and 7 bases for J; bases not matched to a gene: 8. The CDR3 spans 14 residues. The CDR3 DNA sequence: TGTGCCAGCAAATCGGACAGGGCAGGTGAAAAACTGTTTTTT. This sequence encodes CASKSDRAGEKLFF.

This chain connects TRBV5-4 to TRBJ2-7; possible D gene TRBD1, 6 bases. The CDR3 is made up of 11 amino acids. CDR1 and CDR2 from the germline V gene are SGHNT and YYREEE (reference sequence). The V and J ends lost 0 bases and 11 bases respectively, with 9 bases between them. CDR3 sequence (DNA): TGTGCCAGCAGCTTGGAAGGACAGAAGTACTTC. This gives the protein CASSLEGQKYF. Looking up the rest from reference TRBV5-4 and TRBJ2-7 gives the full variable domain: ETGVTQSPTHLIKTRGQQVTLRCSSQSGHNTVSWYQQALGQGPQFIFQYYREEENGRGNFPPRFSGLQFPNYSSELNVNALELDDSALYLCASSLEGQKYFGPGTRLTVT.

This chain links TRBV20-1 with TRBJ2-1; D ambiguous. Looked up from germline, CDR1 is DFQATT and CDR2 is SNEGSKA (reference sequence). The CDR3 totals 9 residues. Trimming shortened V by 3 bases and J by 9 bases, and 3 bases separated the two germline ends. The DNA of the CDR3 is TGCAGTGCTAGTCGTGAGCAGTTCTTC. It translates to CSASREQFF.

V is TRBV10-1 and J is TRBJ2-7; 9 bases align to TRBD1. Unmatched junction bases numbered 11, after V lost 3 bases and J lost 5 bases. The CDR3 length is 16 residues. The germline V gene has CDR1 WNHNN and CDR2 SYGVQD (reference sequence). CDR3 sequence reads: CASSDPEQGARNEQYF. For the CDR3, the DNA is TGCGCCAGCAGTGATCCGGAACAGGGGGCGAGGAACGAGCAGTACTTC.

The CDR3 bases are TGTGCTAGTGGTTTGGTAAAGAGGGCGGGAGAGAATGAGCAGTTCTTC. This sequence encodes CASGLVKRAGENEQFF. The V gene is TRBV12-5, the J gene TRBJ2-1; TRBD2 agrees at 7 bases. Germline V gene sequence: CDR1 LGHNT, CDR2 FRNRAP. V lost 0 bases, J lost 7 bases, and 9 bases stayed unmatched. The CDR3 contains 16 residues.

This clone appeared a few times. The chain combines TRBV11-3 with TRBJ1-2; unclear D gene. The CDR3 totals 16 residues. CDR1 is SGHNT and CDR2 is YENEEA in the germline V gene. V dropped 2 bases and J dropped 0 bases, with 13 bases sitting between them. The CDR3 DNA reads as TGTGCCAGCAGCTTATTAGGGAGATTAGCTAACTATGGCTACACCTTC. Its protein product is CASSLLGRLANYGYTF.